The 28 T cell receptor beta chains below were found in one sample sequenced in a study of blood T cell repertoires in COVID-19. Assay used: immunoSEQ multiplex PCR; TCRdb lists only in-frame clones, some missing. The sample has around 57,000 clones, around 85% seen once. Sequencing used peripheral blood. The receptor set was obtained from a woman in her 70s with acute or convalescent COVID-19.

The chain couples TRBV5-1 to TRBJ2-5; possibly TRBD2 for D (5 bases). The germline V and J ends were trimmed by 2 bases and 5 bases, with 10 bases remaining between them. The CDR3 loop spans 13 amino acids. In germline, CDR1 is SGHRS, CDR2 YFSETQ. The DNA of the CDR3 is TGCGCCAGCAGCTTATTCCCGGGGGAGACCCAGTACTTC. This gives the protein CASSLFPGETQYF. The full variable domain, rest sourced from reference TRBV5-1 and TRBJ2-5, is KAGVTQTPRYLIKTRGQQVTLSCSPISGHRSVSWYQQTPGQGLQFLFEYFSETQRNKGNFPGRFSGRQFSNSRSEMNVSTLELGDSALYLCASSLFPGETQYFGPGTRLLVL.

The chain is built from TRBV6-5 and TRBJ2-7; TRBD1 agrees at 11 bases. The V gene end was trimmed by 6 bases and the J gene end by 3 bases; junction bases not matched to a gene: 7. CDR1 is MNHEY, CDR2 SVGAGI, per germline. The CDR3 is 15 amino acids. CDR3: CASSRDRGTGYEQYF. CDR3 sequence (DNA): TGTGCCAGCAGCCGGGACAGGGGGACTGGCTACGAGCAGTACTTC.

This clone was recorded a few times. This CDR3 is CASSQERAGMVYEQYF. DNA for the CDR3: TGCGCCAGCAGCCAAGAAAGAGCGGGAATGGTCTACGAGCAGTACTTC. V gene TRBV4-1 combines with J gene TRBJ2-7; TRBD2 agrees at 7 bases. The V segment lost 0 bases and the J segment 3 bases; nucleotides outside the gene matches: 8. This CDR3 contains 16 residues. CDR1 is MGHRA, CDR2 YSYEKL, per germline.

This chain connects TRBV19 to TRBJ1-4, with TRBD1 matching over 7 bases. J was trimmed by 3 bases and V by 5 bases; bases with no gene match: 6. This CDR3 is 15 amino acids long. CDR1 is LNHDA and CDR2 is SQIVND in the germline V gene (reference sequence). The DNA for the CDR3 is TGTGCCAGTAGTGAGGGGGCAACCTCTAATGAAAAACTGTTTTTT. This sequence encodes CASSEGATSNEKLFF.

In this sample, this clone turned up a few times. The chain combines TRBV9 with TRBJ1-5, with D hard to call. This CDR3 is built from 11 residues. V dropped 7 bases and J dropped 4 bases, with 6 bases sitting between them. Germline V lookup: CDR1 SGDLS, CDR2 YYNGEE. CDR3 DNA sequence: TGTGCCAGCGGCACAAATCAGCCCCAGCATTTT. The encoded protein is CASGTNQPQHF. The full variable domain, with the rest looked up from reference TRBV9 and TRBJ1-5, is DSGVTQTPKHLITATGQRVTLRCSPRSGDLSVYWYQQSLDQGLQFLIQYYNGEERAKGNILERFSAQQFPDLHSELNLSSLELGDSALYFCASGTNQPQHFGDGTRLSIL.

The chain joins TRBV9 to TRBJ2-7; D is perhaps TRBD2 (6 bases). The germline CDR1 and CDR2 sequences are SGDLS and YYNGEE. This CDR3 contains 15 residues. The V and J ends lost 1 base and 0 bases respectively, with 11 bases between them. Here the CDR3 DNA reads TGTGCCAGCAGCGTATACGACGGGGGCTCCTACGAGCAGTACTTC. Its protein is CASSVYDGGSYEQYF. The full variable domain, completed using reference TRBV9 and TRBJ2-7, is DSGVTQTPKHLITATGQRVTLRCSPRSGDLSVYWYQQSLDQGLQFLIQYYNGEERAKGNILERFSAQQFPDLHSELNLSSLELGDSALYFCASSVYDGGSYEQYFGPGTRLTVT.

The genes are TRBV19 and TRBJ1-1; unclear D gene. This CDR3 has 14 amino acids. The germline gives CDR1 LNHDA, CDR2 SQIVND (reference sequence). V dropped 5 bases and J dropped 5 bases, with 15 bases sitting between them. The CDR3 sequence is CASSALARGTEAFF. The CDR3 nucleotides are TGTGCCAGTAGTGCTTTAGCTCGGGGTACTGAAGCTTTCTTT. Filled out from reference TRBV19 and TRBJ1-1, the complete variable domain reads DGGITQSPKYLFRKEGQNVTLSCEQNLNHDAMYWYRQDPGQGLRLIYYSQIVNDFQKGDIAEGYSVSREKKESFPLTVTSAQKNPTAFYLCASSALARGTEAFFGQGTRLTVV.

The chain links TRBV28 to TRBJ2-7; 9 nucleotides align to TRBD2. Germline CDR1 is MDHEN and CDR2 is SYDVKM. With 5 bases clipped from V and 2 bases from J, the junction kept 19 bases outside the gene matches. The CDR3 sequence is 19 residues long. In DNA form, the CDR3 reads TGTGCCAGCAGTCCCATGACAGGGTTCGCAGTAGCGGGGGCCTACGAGCAGTACTTC. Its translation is CASSPMTGFAVAGAYEQYF.

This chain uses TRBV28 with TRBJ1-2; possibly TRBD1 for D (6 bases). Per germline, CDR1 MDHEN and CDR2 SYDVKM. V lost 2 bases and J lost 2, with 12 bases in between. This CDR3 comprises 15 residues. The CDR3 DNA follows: TGTGCCAGCAGTTTAAGGGGGGGACCGAACTATGGCTACACCTTC. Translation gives CASSLRGGPNYGYTF.

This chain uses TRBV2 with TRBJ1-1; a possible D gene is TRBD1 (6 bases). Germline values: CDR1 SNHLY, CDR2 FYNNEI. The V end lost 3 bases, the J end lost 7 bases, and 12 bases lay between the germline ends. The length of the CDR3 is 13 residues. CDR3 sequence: CASSDFRGGEAFF. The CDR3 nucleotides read TGTGCCAGCAGTGACTTCAGGGGCGGTGAAGCTTTCTTT.

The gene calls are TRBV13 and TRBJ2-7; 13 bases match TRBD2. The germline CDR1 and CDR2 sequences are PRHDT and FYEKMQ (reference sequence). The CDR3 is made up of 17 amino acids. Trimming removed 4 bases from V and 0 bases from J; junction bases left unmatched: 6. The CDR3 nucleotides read TGTGCCAGCAGCTCGACTAGCGGGGGGCGGAGCTCCTACGAGCAGTACTTC. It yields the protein CASSSTSGGRSSYEQYF.

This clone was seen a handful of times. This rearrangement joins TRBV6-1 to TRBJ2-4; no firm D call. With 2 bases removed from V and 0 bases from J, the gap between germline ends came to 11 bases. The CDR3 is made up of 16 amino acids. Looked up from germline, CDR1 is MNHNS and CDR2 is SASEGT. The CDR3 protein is CASSESVSLAKNIQYF. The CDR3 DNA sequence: TGTGCCAGCAGTGAATCGGTTTCTCTAGCCAAAAACATTCAGTACTTC.

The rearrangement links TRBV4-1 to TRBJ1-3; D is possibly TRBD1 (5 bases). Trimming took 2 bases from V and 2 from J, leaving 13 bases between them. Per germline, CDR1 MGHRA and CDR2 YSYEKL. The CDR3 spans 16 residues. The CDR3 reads CASSQIQVEAGNTIYF. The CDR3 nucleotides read TGCGCCAGCAGCCAAATACAGGTTGAGGCTGGAAACACCATATATTTT.

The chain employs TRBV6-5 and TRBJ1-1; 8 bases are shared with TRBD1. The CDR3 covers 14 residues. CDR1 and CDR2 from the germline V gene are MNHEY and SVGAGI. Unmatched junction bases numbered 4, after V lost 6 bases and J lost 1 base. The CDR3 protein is CASSPTGGNTEAFF. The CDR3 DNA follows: TGTGCCAGCAGCCCAACAGGGGGGAACACTGAAGCTTTCTTT.

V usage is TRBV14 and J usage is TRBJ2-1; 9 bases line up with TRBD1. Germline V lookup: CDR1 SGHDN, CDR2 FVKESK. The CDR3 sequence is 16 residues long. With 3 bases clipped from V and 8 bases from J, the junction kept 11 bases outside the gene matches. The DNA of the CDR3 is TGTGCCAGCAGCCATTTTACCGGGACAGGGCGCGATGAGCAGTTCTTC. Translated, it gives CASSHFTGTGRDEQFF.

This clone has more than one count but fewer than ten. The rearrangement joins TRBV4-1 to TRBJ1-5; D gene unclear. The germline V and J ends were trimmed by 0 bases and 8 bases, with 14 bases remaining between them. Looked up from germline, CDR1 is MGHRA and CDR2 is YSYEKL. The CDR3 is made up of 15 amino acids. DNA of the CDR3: TGCGCCAGCAGCCAAGAGTGGCCGTCTCGTGAGCCCCAGCATTTT. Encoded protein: CASSQEWPSREPQHF.

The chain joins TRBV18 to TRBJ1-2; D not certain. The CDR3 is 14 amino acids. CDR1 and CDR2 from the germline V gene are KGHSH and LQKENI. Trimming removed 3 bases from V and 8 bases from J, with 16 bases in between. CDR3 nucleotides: TGTGCCAGCTCACCTTTGGGCAGGATTGAGGGCTACACCTTC. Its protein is CASSPLGRIEGYTF.

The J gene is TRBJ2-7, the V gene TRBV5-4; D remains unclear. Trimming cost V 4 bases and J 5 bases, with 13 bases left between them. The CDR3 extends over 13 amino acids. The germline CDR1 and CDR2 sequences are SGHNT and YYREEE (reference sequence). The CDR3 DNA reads TGTGCCAGCAGCCTGGAGACTGCGCACGAGCAGTACTTC. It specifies CASSLETAHEQYF.

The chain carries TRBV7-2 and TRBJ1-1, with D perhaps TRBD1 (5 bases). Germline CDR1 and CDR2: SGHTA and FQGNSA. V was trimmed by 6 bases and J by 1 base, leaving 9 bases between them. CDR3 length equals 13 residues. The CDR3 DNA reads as TGTGCCAGCAGTCGTACAGGGAACACTGAAGCTTTCTTT. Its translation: CASSRTGNTEAFF.

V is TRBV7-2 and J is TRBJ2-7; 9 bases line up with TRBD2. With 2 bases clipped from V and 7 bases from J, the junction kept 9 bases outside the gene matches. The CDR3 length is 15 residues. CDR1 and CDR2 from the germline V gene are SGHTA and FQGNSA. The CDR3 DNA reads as TGTGCCAGCAGCTTAACCCCTAGCGGGGTGGGGGAGCAGTACTTC. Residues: CASSLTPSGVGEQYF.

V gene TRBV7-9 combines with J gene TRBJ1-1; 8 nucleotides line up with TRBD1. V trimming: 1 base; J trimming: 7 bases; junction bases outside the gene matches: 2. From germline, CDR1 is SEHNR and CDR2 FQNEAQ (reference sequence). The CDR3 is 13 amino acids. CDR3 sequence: CASSLVGTGEAFF. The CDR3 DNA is TGTGCCAGCAGCTTAGTGGGGACAGGTGAAGCTTTCTTT.

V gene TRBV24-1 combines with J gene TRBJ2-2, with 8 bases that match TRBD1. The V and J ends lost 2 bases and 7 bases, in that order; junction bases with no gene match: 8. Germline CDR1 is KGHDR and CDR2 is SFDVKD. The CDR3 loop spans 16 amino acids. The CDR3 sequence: CATSDYDRGGVGELFF. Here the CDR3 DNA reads TGTGCCACCAGTGATTATGACAGGGGAGGAGTCGGGGAGCTGTTTTTT.

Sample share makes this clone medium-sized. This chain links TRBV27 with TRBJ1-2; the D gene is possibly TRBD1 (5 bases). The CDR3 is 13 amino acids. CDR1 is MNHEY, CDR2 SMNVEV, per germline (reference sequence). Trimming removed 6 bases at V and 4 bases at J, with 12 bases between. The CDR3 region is CASSGQPSYGYTF. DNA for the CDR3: TGTGCCAGCAGCGGACAACCCTCCTATGGCTACACCTTC.

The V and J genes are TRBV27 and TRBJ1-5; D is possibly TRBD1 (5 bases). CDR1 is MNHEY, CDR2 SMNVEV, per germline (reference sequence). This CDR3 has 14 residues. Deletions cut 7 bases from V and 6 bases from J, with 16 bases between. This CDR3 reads CASNVGGSRQPQHF. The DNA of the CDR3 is TGTGCCAGCAACGTCGGGGGTTCACGTCAGCCCCAGCATTTT.

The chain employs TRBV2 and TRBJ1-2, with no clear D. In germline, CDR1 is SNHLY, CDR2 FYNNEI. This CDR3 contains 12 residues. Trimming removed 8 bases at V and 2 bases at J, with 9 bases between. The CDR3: CASAVINYGYTF. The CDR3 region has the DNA TGTGCCAGCGCGGTTATAAACTATGGCTACACCTTC. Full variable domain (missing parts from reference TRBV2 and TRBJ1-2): EPEVTQTPSHQVTQMGQEVILRCVPISNHLYFYWYRQILGQKVEFLVSFYNNEISEKSEIFDDQFSVERPDGSNFTLKIRSTKLEDSAMYFCASAVINYGYTFGSGTRLTVV.

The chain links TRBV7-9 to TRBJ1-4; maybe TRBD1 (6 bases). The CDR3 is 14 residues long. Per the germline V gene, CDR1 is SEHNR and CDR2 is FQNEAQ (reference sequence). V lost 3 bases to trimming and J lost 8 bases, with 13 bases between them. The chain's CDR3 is CASSFTGPSEKLFF. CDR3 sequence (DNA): TGTGCCAGCAGCTTCACAGGGCCCAGCGAAAAACTGTTTTTT.

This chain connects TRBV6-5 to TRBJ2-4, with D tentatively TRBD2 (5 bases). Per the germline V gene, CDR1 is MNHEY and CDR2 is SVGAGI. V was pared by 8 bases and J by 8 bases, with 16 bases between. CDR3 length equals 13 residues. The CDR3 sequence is CASSAYIGDIQYF. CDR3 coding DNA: TGTGCCAGCTCAGCTTACATCGGGGACATTCAGTACTTC.

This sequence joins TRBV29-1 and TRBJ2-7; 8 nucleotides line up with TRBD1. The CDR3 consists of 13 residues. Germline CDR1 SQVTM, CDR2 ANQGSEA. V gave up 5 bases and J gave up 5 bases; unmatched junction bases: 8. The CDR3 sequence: CSVIGQGVDEQYF. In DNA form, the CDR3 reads TGCAGCGTTATCGGACAGGGAGTCGACGAGCAGTACTTC.